The 20 T cell receptor beta chains in this list originate from one sample, sequenced in a study of CD8 T cells in ankylosing spondylitis. TCRdb analysed the 5' RACE reads with MiXCR anew, one entry per CDR3 protein. The table has 300,000 to 350,000 distinct CDR3 sequences, roughly 14% seen once. Input material: blood, either unsorted or a sorted T cell fraction (not recorded which). These TCRs come from a male donor with ankylosing spondylitis or in good health (not recorded which).

This clonotype has just a few counts. The chain combines TRBV27 with TRBJ2-5; TRBD1 matches 10 bases. This CDR3 is 14 amino acids long. Per germline, CDR1 MNHEY and CDR2 SMNVEV (reference sequence). Trimming cost V 5 bases and J 5 bases; bases outside gene matches: 5. The CDR3 is CASSRDRGRETQYF. CDR3 nucleotides: TGTGCCAGCAGTCGGGACAGGGGACGGGAGACCCAGTACTTC.

The chain joins TRBV5-1 to TRBJ1-1; the D is unclear. In germline, CDR1 is SGHRS, CDR2 YFSETQ. V lost 4 bases to trimming and J lost 1 base, with 11 bases between them. The CDR3 totals 14 residues. This CDR3 is CASSPQAANTEAFF. In DNA form, the CDR3 reads TGCGCCAGCAGCCCTCAGGCAGCGAACACTGAAGCTTTCTTT.

The chain uses TRBV6-4 and TRBJ1-6; D perhaps matches TRBD1 (5 bases). Trimming took off 8 bases at V and 3 bases at J, with 11 bases between the two ends. CDR1 MRHNA and CDR2 SNTAGT come from the germline V gene. The CDR3 covers 14 residues. The CDR3 bases are TGTGCCAGCTCCGGGACGGACTATAATTCACCCCTCCACTTT. Its protein product is CASSGTDYNSPLHF.

The chain uses TRBV5-1 and TRBJ2-7, with a possible D match to TRBD1 (6 bases). The V gene lost 0 bases and the J gene lost 2 bases, with 18 bases spanning the gap. Looked up from germline, CDR1 is SGHRS and CDR2 is YFSETQ. CDR3 size: 17 residues. This CDR3 is CASSLAPGAGIAYEQYF. The CDR3 DNA follows: TGCGCCAGCAGCTTGGCCCCAGGGGCAGGGATCGCCTACGAGCAGTACTTC.

This chain links TRBV5-1 with TRBJ1-5; possibly TRBD1 for D (5 bases). Germline V lookup: CDR1 SGHRS, CDR2 YFSETQ. V lost 4 bases and J 5 bases, leaving 16 bases between the germline ends. The CDR3 is 15 residues long. Here the CDR3 reads CASSPSGGAYQPQHF. DNA for the CDR3: TGCGCCAGCAGCCCAAGTGGGGGAGCCTATCAGCCCCAGCATTTT.

This clonotype occurred a few times. The genes are TRBV20-1 and TRBJ2-3, with TRBD2 matching over 7 bases. The CDR3 runs to 16 residues. Germline V gene data show CDR1 as DFQATT and CDR2 as SNEGSKA (reference sequence). V was clipped by 0 bases and J by 4 bases; unmatched bases: 10. This CDR3 is CSARDLGGYPADTQYF. The CDR3, as DNA: TGCAGTGCTAGAGATCTCGGGGGGTACCCCGCAGATACGCAGTATTTT.

This clonotype was observed many times. The rearrangement joins TRBV5-1 to TRBJ2-1, with 15 bases identical to TRBD2. This CDR3 region has 18 residues. The J segment lost 7 bases and the V segment lost 2 bases, leaving 10 bases of the junction unmatched. CDR1 is SGHRS, CDR2 YFSETQ, per germline. The CDR3 region is CASSLSGLAGGPGNEQFF. In nucleotides, the CDR3 is TGCGCCAGCAGCTTATCGGGACTAGCGGGGGGTCCGGGAAATGAGCAGTTCTTC.

This clonotype was picked up a small number of times. The gene calls are TRBV6-1 and TRBJ1-3; D gene unclear. The V gene's germline CDR1 is MNHNS and CDR2 SASEGT. Trimming took off 8 bases at V and 0 bases at J, with 8 bases between the two ends. This CDR3 is 13 amino acids long. CDR3 sequence (DNA): TGTGCCAGCCATAGGATCTCTGGAAACACCATATATTTT. It is translated as CASHRISGNTIYF.

This clonotype has a handful of counts. This rearrangement joins TRBV5-1 to TRBJ1-1, with D unresolved. Per the germline V gene, CDR1 is SGHRS and CDR2 is YFSETQ. The germline V and J ends were trimmed by 2 bases and 3 bases, with 14 bases remaining between them. CDR3 length: 15 amino acids. DNA of the CDR3: TGCGCCAGCAGCTTCCGGGGAATCGTGGACACTGAAGCTTTCTTT. Its protein product is CASSFRGIVDTEAFF.

There are many counts of this clonotype. The chain has TRBV25-1 and TRBJ2-7, with D maybe TRBD1 (6 bases). V lost 7 bases to trimming and J lost 0 bases, with 7 bases between them. The CDR3 has 12 residues. The germline V gene has CDR1 MGHDK and CDR2 SYGVNS. CDR3 in amino acids: CASTDSSYEQYF. CDR3 bases: TGTGCCAGCACGGACAGCTCCTACGAGCAGTACTTC.

V gene TRBV7-2 combines with J gene TRBJ2-1, with 12 bases identical to TRBD2. This CDR3 region has 16 residues. J lost 7 bases, V lost 4 bases, and 8 bases had no gene match. The germline CDR1 and CDR2 sequences are SGHTA and FQGNSA. This chain's CDR3 is CASSSGLAGRGNEQFF. CDR3 DNA: TGTGCCAGCAGCTCCGGACTAGCGGGGCGGGGGAATGAGCAGTTCTTC.

This clonotype was counted many times. V gene TRBV12-3 or TRBV12-4 combines with J gene TRBJ2-7; tentatively, D is TRBD2 (6 bases). The CDR3 consists of 14 residues. V was trimmed by 5 bases and J by 7 bases, leaving 18 bases between them. CDR3 DNA: TGTGCCAGCAGTACCGGGAGCTTTATAAGAGAGCAGTACTTC. This sequence encodes CASSTGSFIREQYF.

This chain links TRBV3-1 with TRBJ2-7; TRBD2 matches 8 bases. The V segment lost 1 base and the J segment 5 bases; nucleotides outside the gene matches: 4. The V gene's germline CDR1 is LGHDT and CDR2 YNNKEL (reference sequence). The CDR3 length is 14 residues. Here the CDR3 DNA reads TGTGCCAGCAGCCAAGTTAGCGGGATGAACGAGCAGTACTTC. Translated: CASSQVSGMNEQYF.

In its sample, this clonotype was seen many times. The chain joins TRBV5-1 to TRBJ1-1; D is possibly TRBD1 (6 bases). Trimming shortened V by 2 bases and J by 1 base, and 12 bases separated the two germline ends. The germline V gene has CDR1 SGHRS and CDR2 YFSETQ. The CDR3 extends over 15 amino acids. CDR3 nucleotides: TGCGCCAGCAGCTTCGTCGGGACAAGGAACACTGAAGCTTTCTTT. Protein product: CASSFVGTRNTEAFF.

This clonotype was detected a few times. This chain connects TRBV4-2 to TRBJ2-1; no clear D. Looked up from germline, CDR1 is LGHNA and CDR2 is YNFKEQ. This CDR3 is built from 15 residues. Trimming took off 0 bases at V and 0 bases at J, with 6 bases between the two ends. CDR3 nucleotides: TGTGCCAGCAGCCAAGATTGGTACTCCTACAATGAGCAGTTCTTC. Amino acids: CASSQDWYSYNEQFF.

The chain joins TRBV7-9 to TRBJ1-1; D gene ambiguous. V was shortened by 5 bases and J by 4 bases, with 17 bases between the two germline ends. Germline assignment: CDR1 SEHNR and CDR2 FQNEAQ (reference sequence). The CDR3 contains 15 residues. The CDR3 loop is CASSLRVAGSTEAFF. CDR3 DNA sequence: TGTGCCAGCAGCCTCCGTGTGGCGGGTAGCACTGAAGCTTTCTTT.

The chain has TRBV29-1 and TRBJ2-7, with 9 bases matching TRBD2. V shed 8 bases, J shed 2 bases, and the junction held 13 bases outside the gene matches. The CDR3 is 15 amino acids. Germline loops: CDR1 SQVTM, CDR2 ANQGSEA. CDR3 amino acids: CSTTGREGPPYEQYF. The CDR3 nucleotides read TGCAGCACAACAGGGCGGGAGGGTCCTCCCTACGAGCAGTACTTC.

This chain links TRBV7-9 with TRBJ2-7, with 8 bases lining up with TRBD1. The CDR3 runs 14 residues. Trimming at V came to 2 bases and at J to 7 bases, leaving 7 bases not matched to a gene. The germline CDR1 and CDR2 sequences are SEHNR and FQNEAQ (reference sequence). In nucleotides, the CDR3 is TGTGCCAGCAGCTTAATTCAGGGGGCTCAGGAGCAGTACTTC. Residues: CASSLIQGAQEQYF.

This clonotype showed up just a few times. The chain is built from TRBV12-3 or TRBV12-4 and TRBJ2-1; TRBD2 is a possible D gene (5 bases). The CDR3 extends over 13 amino acids. The V gene lost 8 bases and the J gene lost 5 bases, with 13 bases spanning the gap. The CDR3 sequence: CASGRTQDNEQFF. CDR3 nucleotide sequence: TGTGCCAGCGGGCGGACTCAAGACAATGAGCAGTTCTTC.

The table lists this clonotype with a few counts. V and J are TRBV5-1 and TRBJ1-6; TRBD1 matches at 7 bases. CDR1 SGHRS and CDR2 YFSETQ come from the germline V gene. This CDR3 has 14 amino acids. The J segment lost 8 bases and the V segment lost 2 bases, leaving 4 bases of the junction unmatched. CDR3 region: CASSLGTEDSPLHF. Here the CDR3 DNA reads TGCGCCAGCAGCTTAGGGACAGAGGATTCACCCCTCCACTTT.